This T cell receptor (beta chain) was sequenced for a study of cytomegalovirus exposure and HLA in healthy donors. Primers for the PCR totalled 60 Vbeta and 13 Jbeta. Produced via immunoSEQ multiplex PCR; TCRdb's table is partial and in-frame only. The table shows roughly 140,000 clones, with approximately 85% occurring only once. The sample comprised PBMCs. The source is a man over 45 in good health and CMV-seropositive.

This chain's CDR3 is CASSLDRVTSEKLFF. CDR3 DNA sequence: TGCGCCAGCAGCTTGGACAGGGTAACGAGTGAAAAACTGTTTTTT. The chain recombines TRBV5-1 with TRBJ1-4, with a tentative D call TRBD1 (6 bases). V was pared by 0 bases and J by 7 bases, with 13 bases between. The germline CDR1 and CDR2 sequences are SGHRS and YFSETQ. The CDR3 sequence is 15 residues long.